This T cell receptor (beta chain) was observed in a study of CD4+ T cells in melanoma. Turning to this clone: Its antigen remains unknown.

TCRdb keeps only in-frame clones here, not all; method: immunoSEQ multiplex PCR. The sample gives some 14,000 clones, 65% to 80% of which show up once; about 15% is in the top ten. Study-level points and caveats: Neoantigen-specific CD4+ T cells in melanoma reportedly had diverse differentiation states.

Trimming cost V 6 bases and J 1 base, with 12 bases left between them. The CDR3 runs to 14 residues. Germline V gene data show CDR1 as MNHEY and CDR2 as SVGAGI. Material for sequencing was cells from a culture (not recorded whether cultured in vitro). This sequence originates from a human donor with melanoma. The chain has TRBV6-5 and TRBJ2-5; D gene uncertain. The CDR3 DNA sequence: TGTGCCAGCAGGGCGAGCTTTAGCCAAGAGACCCAGTACTTC. This sequence encodes CASRASFSQETQYF.